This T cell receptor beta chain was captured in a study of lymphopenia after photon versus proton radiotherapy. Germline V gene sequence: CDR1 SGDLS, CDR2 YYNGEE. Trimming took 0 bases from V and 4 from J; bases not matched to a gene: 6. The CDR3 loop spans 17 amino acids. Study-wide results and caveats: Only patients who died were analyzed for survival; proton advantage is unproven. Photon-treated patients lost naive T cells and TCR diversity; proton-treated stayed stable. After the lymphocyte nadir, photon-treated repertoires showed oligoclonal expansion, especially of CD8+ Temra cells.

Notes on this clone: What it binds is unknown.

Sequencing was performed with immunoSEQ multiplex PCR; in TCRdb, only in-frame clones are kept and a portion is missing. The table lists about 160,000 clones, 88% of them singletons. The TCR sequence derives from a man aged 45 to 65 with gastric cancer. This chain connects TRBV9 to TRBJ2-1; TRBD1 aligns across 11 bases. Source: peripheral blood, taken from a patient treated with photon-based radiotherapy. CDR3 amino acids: CASSVEEGTGGYNEQFF. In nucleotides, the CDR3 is TGTGCCAGCAGCGTAGAAGAAGGGACAGGGGGGTACAATGAGCAGTTCTTC.